The 5 T cell receptor beta chains listed next were all sequenced from one sample in a study of long-term antiretroviral therapy in people with HIV. Sequencing used immunoSEQ v3.0 at survey level. The repertoire was sequenced with immunoSEQ multiplex PCR; TCRdb's copy has only in-frame clones and lacks some. The profile shows 20,000 to 30,000 clones, around 87% of them singletons. The specimen was unsorted PBMCs, collected more than 2.6 years after starting antiretroviral therapy. Receptor source: a man in his forties or fifties with HIV.

The gene calls are TRBV11-3 and TRBJ2-7, with no clear D. Trimming stripped 4 bases from V and 2 bases from J, with 6 bases between. Germline V gene lookup returns CDR1 SGHNT and CDR2 YENEEA. The CDR3 is 12 residues long. CDR3 coding DNA: TGTGCCAGCAGCTCCACTCCCTACGAGCAGTACTTC. It translates to CASSSTPYEQYF.

This chain connects TRBV2 to TRBJ2-5, with 11 bases aligning to TRBD2. CDR1 SNHLY and CDR2 FYNNEI come from the germline V gene. The ends lost 8 bases at V and 4 bases at J; junction bases unmatched: 9. The CDR3 has 15 amino acids. This CDR3 is CASHLSGGARETQYF. CDR3 nucleotide sequence: TGTGCCAGCCACCTTAGCGGGGGGGCGAGAGAGACCCAGTACTTC.

The gene calls are TRBV6-6 and TRBJ2-2; TRBD2 agrees at 7 bases. The germline V gene encodes CDR1 MNHNY and CDR2 SVGAGI (reference sequence). With 6 bases clipped from V and 4 bases from J, the junction kept 8 bases outside the gene matches. CDR3 size: 15 residues. The CDR3 DNA reads TGTGCCAGCAGCCCTGTTTGGGGGGGCACCGGGGAGCTGTTTTTT. Protein sequence: CASSPVWGGTGELFF.

The rearrangement links TRBV7-6 to TRBJ1-2; a possible D gene is TRBD1 (5 bases). Trimming removed 6 bases at V and 5 bases at J, with 13 bases between. Germline CDR1 SGHVS, CDR2 FNYEAQ. The CDR3 is 13 residues long. The CDR3: CASSLGTDYGYTF. Written as DNA, the CDR3 is TGTGCCAGCAGTCTGGGGACGGATTATGGCTACACCTTC. Looking up the rest from reference TRBV7-6 and TRBJ1-2 gives the full variable domain: GAGVSQSPRYKVTKRGQDVALRCDPISGHVSLYWYRQALGQGPEFLTYFNYEAQQDKSGLPNDRFSAERPEGSISTLTIQRTEQRDSAMYRCASSLGTDYGYTFGSGTRLTVV.

The V call is TRBV10-3, the J call TRBJ2-5; the D is unclear. CDR3 size: 14 residues. CDR1 ENHRY and CDR2 SYGVKD come from the germline V gene. V lost 4 bases, J lost 3 bases, and 12 bases lay in between. The CDR3 here is CAISARSTEETQYF. The CDR3 nucleotides read TGTGCCATCAGTGCACGGAGCACCGAAGAGACCCAGTACTTC.